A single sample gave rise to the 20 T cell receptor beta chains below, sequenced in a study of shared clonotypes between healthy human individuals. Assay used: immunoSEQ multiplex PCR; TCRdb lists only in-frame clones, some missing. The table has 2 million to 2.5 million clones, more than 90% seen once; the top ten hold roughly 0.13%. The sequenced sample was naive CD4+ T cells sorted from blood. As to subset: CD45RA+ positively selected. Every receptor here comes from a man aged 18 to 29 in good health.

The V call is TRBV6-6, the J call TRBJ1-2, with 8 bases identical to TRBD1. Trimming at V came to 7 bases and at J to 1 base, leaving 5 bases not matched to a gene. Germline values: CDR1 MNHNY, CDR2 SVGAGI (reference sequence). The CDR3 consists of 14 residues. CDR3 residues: CASNRGDSNYGYTF. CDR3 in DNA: TGTGCCAGCAACAGGGGGGACAGTAACTATGGCTACACCTTC.

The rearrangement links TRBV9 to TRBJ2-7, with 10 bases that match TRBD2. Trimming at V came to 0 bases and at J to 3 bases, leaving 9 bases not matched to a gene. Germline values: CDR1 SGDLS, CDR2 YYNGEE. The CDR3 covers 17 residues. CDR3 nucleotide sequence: TGTGCCAGCAGCGTAGGTAGCGGGAGGTCGGGAAGCTACGAGCAGTACTTC. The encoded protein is CASSVGSGRSGSYEQYF.

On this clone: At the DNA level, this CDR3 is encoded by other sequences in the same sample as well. CDR3 DNA sequence: TGTGCCAGCAGCCCGACAGGATCTAATGAAAAACTGTTTTTT. This gives the protein CASSPTGSNEKLFF. The chain couples TRBV7-9 to TRBJ1-4; tentatively, D is TRBD1 (6 bases). V was shortened by 5 bases and J by 3 bases, with 10 bases between the two germline ends. Germline V lookup: CDR1 SEHNR, CDR2 FQNEAQ (reference sequence). The CDR3 contains 14 residues.

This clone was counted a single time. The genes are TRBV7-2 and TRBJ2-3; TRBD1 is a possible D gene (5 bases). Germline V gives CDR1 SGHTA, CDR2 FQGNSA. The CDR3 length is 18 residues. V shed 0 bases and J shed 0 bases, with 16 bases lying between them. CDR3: CASSLARIDRASTDTQYF. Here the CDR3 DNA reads TGTGCCAGCAGCTTAGCCCGGATCGACAGAGCTAGCACAGATACGCAGTATTTT.

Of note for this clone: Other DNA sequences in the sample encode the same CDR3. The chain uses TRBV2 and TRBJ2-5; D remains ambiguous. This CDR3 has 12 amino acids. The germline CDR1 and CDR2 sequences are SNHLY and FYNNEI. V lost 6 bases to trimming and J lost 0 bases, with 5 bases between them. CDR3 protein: CASRRYQETQYF. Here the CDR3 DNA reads TGTGCCAGCAGACGGTACCAAGAGACCCAGTACTTC.

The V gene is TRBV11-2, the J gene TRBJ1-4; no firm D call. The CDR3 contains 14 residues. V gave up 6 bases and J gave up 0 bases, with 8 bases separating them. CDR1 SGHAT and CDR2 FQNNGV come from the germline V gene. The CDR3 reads CASRESATNEKLFF. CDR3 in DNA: TGTGCCAGCAGAGAATCCGCAACTAATGAAAAACTGTTTTTT.

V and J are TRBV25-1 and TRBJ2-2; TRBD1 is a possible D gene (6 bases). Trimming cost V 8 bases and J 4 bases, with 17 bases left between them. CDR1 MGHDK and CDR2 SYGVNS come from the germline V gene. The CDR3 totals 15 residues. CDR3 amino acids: CASRRSGGITGELFF. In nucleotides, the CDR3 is TGTGCCAGCCGGAGGTCTGGGGGCATCACCGGGGAGCTGTTTTTT.

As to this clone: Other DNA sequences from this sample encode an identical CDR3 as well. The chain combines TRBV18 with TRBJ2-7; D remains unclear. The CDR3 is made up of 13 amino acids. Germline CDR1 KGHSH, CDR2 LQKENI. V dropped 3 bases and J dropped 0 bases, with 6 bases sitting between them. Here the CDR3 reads CASSPPGSYEQYF. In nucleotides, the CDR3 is TGTGCCAGCTCACCCCCGGGCTCCTACGAGCAGTACTTC.

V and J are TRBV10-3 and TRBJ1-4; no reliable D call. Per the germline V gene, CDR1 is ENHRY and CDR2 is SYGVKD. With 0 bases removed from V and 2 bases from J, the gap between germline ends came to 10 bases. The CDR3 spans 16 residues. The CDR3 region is CAISESTPGTNEKLFF. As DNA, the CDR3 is TGTGCCATCAGTGAGTCGACTCCGGGGACTAATGAAAAACTGTTTTTT.

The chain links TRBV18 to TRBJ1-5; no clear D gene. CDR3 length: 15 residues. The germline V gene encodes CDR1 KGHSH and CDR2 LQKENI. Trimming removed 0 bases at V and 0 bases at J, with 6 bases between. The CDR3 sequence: CASSPPLVSNQPQHF. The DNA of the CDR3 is TGTGCCAGCTCACCACCGCTGGTTAGCAATCAGCCCCAGCATTTT.

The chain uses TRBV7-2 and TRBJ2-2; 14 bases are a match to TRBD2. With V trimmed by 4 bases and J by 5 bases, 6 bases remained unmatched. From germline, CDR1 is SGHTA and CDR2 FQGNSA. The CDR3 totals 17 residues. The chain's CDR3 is CASSSPGLAGGTGELFF. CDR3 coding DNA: TGTGCCAGCAGCTCACCCGGACTAGCGGGAGGAACCGGGGAGCTGTTTTTT.

CDR3 in amino acids: CASSINGGGNQPQHF. The CDR3 nucleotides are TGTGCCAGTAGTATAAACGGGGGCGGCAATCAGCCCCAGCATTTT. The V gene is TRBV19, the J gene TRBJ1-5, with D maybe TRBD1 (6 bases). Per germline, CDR1 LNHDA and CDR2 SQIVND (reference sequence). Trimming shortened V by 2 bases and J by 2 bases, and 10 bases separated the two germline ends. The CDR3 has 15 amino acids.

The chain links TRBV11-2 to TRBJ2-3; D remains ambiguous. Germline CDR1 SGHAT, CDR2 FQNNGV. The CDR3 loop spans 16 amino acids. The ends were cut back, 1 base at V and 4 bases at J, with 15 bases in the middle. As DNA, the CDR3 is TGTGCCAGCAGCTTAGGTAAAGGGATGGCGCCAGATACGCAGTATTTT. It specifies CASSLGKGMAPDTQYF.

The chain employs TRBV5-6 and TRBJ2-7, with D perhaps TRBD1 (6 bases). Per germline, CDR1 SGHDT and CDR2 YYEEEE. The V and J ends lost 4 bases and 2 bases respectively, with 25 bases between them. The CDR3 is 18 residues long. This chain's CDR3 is CASSQRPLDSLHTYEQYF. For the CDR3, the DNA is TGTGCCAGCAGCCAGCGACCACTGGACAGTTTACATACCTACGAGCAGTACTTC.

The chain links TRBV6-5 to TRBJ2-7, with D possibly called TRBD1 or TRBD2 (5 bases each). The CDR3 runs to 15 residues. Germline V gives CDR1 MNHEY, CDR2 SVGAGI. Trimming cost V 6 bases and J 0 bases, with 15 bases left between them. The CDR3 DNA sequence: TGTGCCAGCAGGGGCCCGGGGCCCAGCTCCTACGAGCAGTACTTC. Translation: CASRGPGPSSYEQYF.

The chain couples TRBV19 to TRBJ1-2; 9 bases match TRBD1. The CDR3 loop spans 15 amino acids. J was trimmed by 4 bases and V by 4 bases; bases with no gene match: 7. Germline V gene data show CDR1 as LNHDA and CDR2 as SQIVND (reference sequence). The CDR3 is CASSRGQGVPYGYTF. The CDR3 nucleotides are TGTGCCAGTAGTAGGGGACAGGGAGTTCCCTATGGCTACACCTTC. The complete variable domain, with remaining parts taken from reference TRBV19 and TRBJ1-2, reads DGGITQSPKYLFRKEGQNVTLSCEQNLNHDAMYWYRQDPGQGLRLIYYSQIVNDFQKGDIAEGYSVSREKKESFPLTVTSAQKNPTAFYLCASSRGQGVPYGYTFGSGTRLTVV.

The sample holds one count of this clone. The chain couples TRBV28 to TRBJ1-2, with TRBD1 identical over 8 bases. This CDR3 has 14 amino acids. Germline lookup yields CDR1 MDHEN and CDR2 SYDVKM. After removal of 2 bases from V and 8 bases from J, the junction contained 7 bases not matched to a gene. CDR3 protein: CASSLTGGGRGYTF. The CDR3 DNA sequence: TGTGCCAGCAGTTTAACAGGGGGTGGTCGCGGCTACACCTTC.

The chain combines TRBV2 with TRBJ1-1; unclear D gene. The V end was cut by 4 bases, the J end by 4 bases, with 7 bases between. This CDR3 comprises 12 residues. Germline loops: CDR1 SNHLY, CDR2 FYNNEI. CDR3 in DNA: TGTGCCAGCAGTGTGGAGCGCACTGAAGCTTTCTTT. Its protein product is CASSVERTEAFF.

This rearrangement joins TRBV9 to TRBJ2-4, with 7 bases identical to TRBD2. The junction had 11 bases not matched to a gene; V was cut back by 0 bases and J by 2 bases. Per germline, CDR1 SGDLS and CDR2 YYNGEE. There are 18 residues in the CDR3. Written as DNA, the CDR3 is TGTGCCAGCAGCGTAGGGTGGAGCGGGGACCCCTCCAAAAACATTCAGTACTTC. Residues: CASSVGWSGDPSKNIQYF. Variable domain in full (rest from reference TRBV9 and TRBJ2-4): DSGVTQTPKHLITATGQRVTLRCSPRSGDLSVYWYQQSLDQGLQFLIQYYNGEERAKGNILERFSAQQFPDLHSELNLSSLELGDSALYFCASSVGWSGDPSKNIQYFGAGTRLSVL.

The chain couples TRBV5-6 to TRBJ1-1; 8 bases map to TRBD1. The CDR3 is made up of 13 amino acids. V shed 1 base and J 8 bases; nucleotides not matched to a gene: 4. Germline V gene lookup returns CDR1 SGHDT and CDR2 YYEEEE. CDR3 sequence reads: CASSLSQGAEAFF. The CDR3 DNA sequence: TGTGCCAGCAGCTTGAGCCAGGGGGCGGAAGCTTTCTTT.